This entry lists 11 T cell receptor beta chains sequenced from one sample in a study of early T cells in non-severe SARS-CoV-2 infection. One entry per CDR3 protein, called by TCRdb with MiXCR from the 5' RACE reads. The repertoire holds about 81,000 distinct CDR3 sequences, with around 5.6% as singletons. The specimen was whole blood. The receptor source for this set is an adult who was a healthcare worker with PCR-confirmed SARS-CoV-2 infection or an uninfected control (not recorded which).

The CDR3 loop reads CASSLGGGVNTEAFF. The CDR3 DNA is TGTGCCAGCAGCTTAGGGGGCGGGGTGAACACTGAAGCTTTCTTT. This sequence joins TRBV7-2 and TRBJ1-1; possible D gene TRBD1, 5 bases. The V end lost 1 base, the J end lost 0 bases, and 9 bases lay between the germline ends. This CDR3 contains 15 residues. Germline V CDR1 and CDR2: SGHTA, FQGNSA.

J is TRBJ2-5 and V is TRBV20-1; TRBD2 matches 12 bases. Trimming cost V 5 bases and J 2 bases; bases outside gene matches: 6. Germline V gene sequence: CDR1 DFQATT, CDR2 SNEGSKA (reference sequence). The CDR3 runs to 15 residues. Written as DNA, the CDR3 is TGCAGTGCTTCCCGGACTAGCGGGAATCAAGAGACCCAGTACTTC. Encoded protein: CSASRTSGNQETQYF.

At least ten counts were recorded for this clonotype. V gene TRBV29-1 combines with J gene TRBJ2-7; D uncertain. Trimming removed 1 base at V and 2 bases at J, with 6 bases between. The CDR3 contains 12 residues. Germline CDR1 and CDR2: SQVTM and ANQGSEA. DNA of the CDR3: TGCAGCGTTGAAGTTGATACCTACGAGCAGTACTTC. This translates into CSVEVDTYEQYF.

This clonotype was seen repeatedly, ten times or more. The genes are TRBV7-9 and TRBJ1-2, with D unresolved. Germline values: CDR1 SEHNR, CDR2 FQNEAQ (reference sequence). CDR3 length equals 15 residues. Trimming removed 3 bases from V and 0 bases from J, with 11 bases in between. Here the CDR3 reads CASSFQDPTNYGYTF. CDR3 nucleotide sequence: TGTGCCAGCAGCTTTCAGGACCCAACTAACTATGGCTACACCTTC.

In its sample, this clonotype was seen many times. The V and J genes are TRBV12-3 or TRBV12-4 and TRBJ1-1; 7 bases match TRBD1. This CDR3 has 15 residues. Trimming cost V 5 bases and J 0 bases; bases outside gene matches: 6. CDR3 loop: CASSPRGTVNTEAFF. In DNA form, the CDR3 reads TGTGCCAGCAGTCCCCGCGGGACAGTGAACACTGAAGCTTTCTTT.

This clonotype was counted many times. The CDR3: CASSLSGTITYEQYF. DNA for the CDR3: TGTGCCAGCAGCCTTAGCGGGACTATTACCTACGAGCAGTACTTC. This rearrangement joins TRBV5-5 to TRBJ2-7; TRBD2 aligns across 8 bases. J gave up 2 bases and V 4 bases, and 8 bases lay outside the gene matches. This CDR3 is built from 15 residues. Germline CDR1 is SGHKS and CDR2 is YYEKEE (reference sequence).

The chain uses TRBV11-2 and TRBJ2-5; TRBD2 aligns across 8 bases. The trim removed 1 base at V and 4 bases at J, leaving 17 bases unmatched. Germline V lookup: CDR1 SGHAT, CDR2 FQNNGV. This CDR3 comprises 19 residues. The CDR3 nucleotides read TGTGCCAGCAGCTTAGTCAGGAGATCGGGACTAGTTCCTATAGAGACCCAGTACTTC. Translation: CASSLVRRSGLVPIETQYF.

The rearrangement links TRBV11-2 to TRBJ2-1; D might be TRBD2 (5 bases). V was pared by 1 base and J by 5 bases, with 9 bases between. The CDR3 covers 14 residues. The germline gives CDR1 SGHAT, CDR2 FQNNGV. CDR3 bases: TGTGCCAGCAGCTTAGGAGCGGTAGACAATGAGCAGTTCTTC. Protein: CASSLGAVDNEQFF.

The chain recombines TRBV29-1 with TRBJ1-2; D is unclear. This CDR3 spans 12 amino acids. V was shortened by 2 bases and J by 3 bases, with 7 bases between the two germline ends. Germline V gene data show CDR1 as SQVTM and CDR2 as ANQGSEA. The CDR3 nucleotides read TGCAGCGTTGAAAGGACTTACTATGGCTACACCTTC. Amino acids: CSVERTYYGYTF. Variable domain in full (rest from reference TRBV29-1 and TRBJ1-2): SAVISQKPSRDICQRGTSLTIQCQVDSQVTMMFWYRQQPGQSLTLIATANQGSEATYESGFVIDKFPISRPNLTFSTLTVSNMSPEDSSIYLCSVERTYYGYTFGSGTRLTVV.

There are a few counts of this clonotype. The rearrangement links TRBV7-9 to TRBJ1-4, with unresolved D. V gave up 2 bases and J gave up 6 bases, with 10 bases separating them. CDR1 and CDR2 (germline): SEHNR, FQNEAQ (reference sequence). The CDR3 runs 14 residues. CDR3: CASSLKATDEKLFF. CDR3 sequence (DNA): TGTGCCAGCAGCTTAAAGGCGACGGATGAAAAACTGTTTTTT. The variable domain in full, with the rest retrieved from reference TRBV7-9 and TRBJ1-4, is DTGVSQNPRHKITKRGQNVTFRCDPISEHNRLYWYRQTLGQGPEFLTYFQNEAQLEKSRLLSDRFSAERPKGSFSTLEIQRTEQGDSAMYLCASSLKATDEKLFFGSGTQLSVL.

This clonotype was seen ten or more times. The V gene is TRBV6-1, the J gene TRBJ1-1; D is undetermined. CDR1 is MNHNS and CDR2 is SASEGT in the germline V gene. Trimming left V 5 bases short and J 3 bases short, with 13 bases between. The CDR3 has 14 amino acids. The CDR3 here is CASSIPRSDTEAFF. The CDR3 coding sequence is TGTGCCAGCAGTATCCCTCGCTCCGACACTGAAGCTTTCTTT.